Below, 17 T cell receptor beta chains from the same sample are listed, as sequenced in a study of T cells in Graves' hyperthyroidism and ophthalmopathy. Amplification targeted TCR beta CDR3 regions from RNA transcripts. TCR CDR3 regions were first amplified by RT-PCR with HTBI primers. Via MiXCR, TCRdb re-called the multiplex PCR reads, giving one row per CDR3 protein. Here the sample spans 560,000 or so distinct CDR3 sequences, around 45% being singletons. Input material: peripheral blood or thyroid tissue (not recorded which). These receptor sequences come from a woman between 18 and 29 years old with Graves' hyperthyroidism.

J is TRBJ2-7 and V is TRBV24-1; 10 bases fit TRBD2. Germline trimming cut 4 bases from V and 6 bases from J; bases unmatched to any gene: 5. The CDR3 runs 14 residues. CDR1 is KGHDR and CDR2 is SFDVKD in the germline V gene. The CDR3 DNA reads TGTGCCACCAGTGACCCTAGCGGGAGAGGCGAGCAGTACTTC. It yields the protein CATSDPSGRGEQYF.

This clonotype was counted only a few times. This sequence joins TRBV25-1 and TRBJ2-1; D gene unclear. Per the germline V gene, CDR1 is MGHDK and CDR2 is SYGVNS. This CDR3 has 14 amino acids. Trimming pared 0 bases from V and 8 bases from J, leaving 11 bases between. DNA of the CDR3: TGTGCCAGCAGTGAATATAGTGGGCGGCATGAGCAGTTCTTC. Its translation is CASSEYSGRHEQFF.

This clonotype was detected a few times. V and J are TRBV20-1 and TRBJ2-5, with 9 bases that match TRBD2. V shed 3 bases, J shed 4 bases, and the junction held 6 bases outside the gene matches. The germline V gene has CDR1 DFQATT and CDR2 SNEGSKA (reference sequence). The CDR3 extends over 14 amino acids. CDR3 in DNA: TGCAGTGCTAGCCGTAGCGGGAGAGGAGAGACCCAGTACTTC. Protein: CSASRSGRGETQYF.

The rearrangement uses TRBV11-2 and TRBJ2-2, with TRBD2 matching 9 bases. CDR1 and CDR2 (germline): SGHAT, FQNNGV. This CDR3 is built from 17 residues. V trimming: 6 bases; J trimming: 1 base; junction bases outside the gene matches: 9. The CDR3 is CASSPMLAGWNTGELFF. In nucleotides, the CDR3 is TGTGCCAGCAGTCCCATGCTAGCGGGGTGGAACACCGGGGAGCTGTTTTTT.

As to this clonotype: Because it lacks the conserved phenylalanine or tryptophan at the end, this CDR3 is likely a read error. The DNA is left out, because the CDR3 cannot be placed on it with certainty; the CDR3 is given as TCRdb lists it. The genes are TRBV20-1 and TRBJ1-4; the DNA was not compared with TRBD1, the D call given in the table. The CDR3 length equals 8 residues, ends included. CDR1 is DFQATT and CDR2 is SNEGSKA in the germline V gene (reference sequence). CDR3 sequence reads: CSASGGGV.

This clonotype came up many times. The gene calls are TRBV29-1 and TRBJ2-7; 7 bases map to TRBD1. With 2 bases clipped from V and 3 bases from J, the junction kept 4 bases outside the gene matches. The CDR3 covers 13 residues. Germline V CDR1 and CDR2: SQVTM, ANQGSEA. The CDR3 DNA follows: TGCAGCGTTGAACCCCGGGACAGCTACGAGCAGTACTTC. Protein: CSVEPRDSYEQYF.

The chain uses TRBV7-9 and TRBJ2-7; no definite D call. CDR1 and CDR2 (germline): SEHNR, FQNEAQ (reference sequence). Trimming took off 2 bases at V and 3 bases at J, with 5 bases between the two ends. This CDR3 contains 12 residues. CDR3 region: CASSLKDYEQYF. The DNA of the CDR3 is TGTGCCAGCAGCTTAAAAGACTACGAGCAGTACTTC.

Points on this clonotype: Possible read error: a much larger clone is one base away. The CDR3 reads CASSPDRGSTEASF. Here the CDR3 DNA reads TGCGCCAGCAGTCCCGACAGGGGTTCTACTGAAGCTTCCTTT. The genes are TRBV10-2 and TRBJ1-1; TRBD1 matches at 8 bases. From germline, CDR1 is WSHSY and CDR2 SAAADI. This CDR3 is built from 14 residues.

J is TRBJ2-7 and V is TRBV12-3 or TRBV12-4; no definite D call. V was clipped by 2 bases and J by 10 bases, with 9 bases between them. This CDR3 has 11 residues. CDR3 sequence reads: CASSLRAVQYF. DNA of the CDR3: TGTGCCAGCAGTTTAAGGGCCGTCCAGTACTTC.

This clonotype was recorded a few times. This chain links TRBV7-3 with TRBJ1-1, with D unclear. V lost 6 bases, J lost 5 bases, and 13 bases lay in between. From germline, CDR1 is SGHTA and CDR2 FQGTGA. The CDR3 is 13 residues long. CDR3 sequence reads: CASSNEWRTEAFF. CDR3 bases: TGTGCCAGCAGTAACGAGTGGAGGACTGAAGCTTTCTTT.

A word on this clonotype: One end of the junction varies from germline; a read error may be responsible. The chain recombines TRBV7-2 with TRBJ1-6, with D unclear. Germline V gives CDR1 SGHTA, CDR2 FQGNSA. The CDR3 is 14 residues long. The CDR3 reads CACSQVGYNSPLHF. The CDR3 nucleotides read TGTGCCTGCAGCCAAGTGGGCTATAATTCACCCCTCCACTTT.

In this sample, this clonotype turned up many times. The genes are TRBV29-1 and TRBJ2-5; TRBD1 is a possible D gene (6 bases). Trimming took off 1 base at V and 9 bases at J, with 15 bases between the two ends. CDR1 and CDR2 from the germline V gene are SQVTM and ANQGSEA. The CDR3 totals 13 residues. This chain's CDR3 is CSVEGGHLSAQYF. The CDR3 DNA follows: TGCAGCGTTGAAGGGGGACACCTCTCGGCCCAGTACTTC.

CDR3 DNA: TGTGCCAGCAGCTTAGCGGGTTTTCCAGGCAACTATGGCTACACCTTC. This encodes CASSLAGFPGNYGYTF. The chain uses TRBV11-1 and TRBJ1-2; D is unresolved. The CDR3 has 16 residues. The germline V gene encodes CDR1 SGHAT and CDR2 FQDESV (reference sequence). Trimming left V 0 bases short and J 2 bases short, with 13 bases between.

Concerning this clonotype: One end of the junction varies from germline; a read error may be responsible. This chain links TRBV10-3 with TRBJ2-7; D may be TRBD1 (6 bases). CDR3 length: 15 amino acids. From germline, CDR1 is ENHRY and CDR2 SYGVKD. CDR3: CAISEQGNYGYEQCF. The CDR3 DNA is TGTGCCATCAGTGAGCAGGGGAACTATGGCTACGAGCAGTGCTTC.

In this sample, this clonotype turned up a few times. This chain connects TRBV20-1 to TRBJ2-7; maybe TRBD2 (5 bases). V was shortened by 3 bases and J by 1 base, with 13 bases between the two germline ends. Germline V lookup: CDR1 DFQATT, CDR2 SNEGSKA (reference sequence). The CDR3 sequence is 14 residues long. The CDR3 DNA is TGCAGTGCTAGGAGCGTAAGCGGATCCTACGAGCAGTACTTC. Amino acid sequence: CSARSVSGSYEQYF.

Many counts were recorded for this clonotype. The CDR3 loop reads CATAQGDEQYF. The CDR3 DNA is TGTGCCACCGCCCAGGGGGACGAGCAGTACTTC. V usage is TRBV24-1 and J usage is TRBJ2-7; the match to TRBD1 covers 7 bases. The V gene's germline CDR1 is KGHDR and CDR2 SFDVKD. This CDR3 spans 11 amino acids. The trim removed 9 bases at V and 5 bases at J, leaving 3 bases unmatched.

This rearrangement joins TRBV2 to TRBJ2-5; D perhaps matches TRBD2 (7 bases). CDR3 size: 11 residues. Trimming cost V 7 bases and J 9 bases, with 12 bases left between them. Per germline, CDR1 SNHLY and CDR2 FYNNEI. The CDR3 DNA reads TGTGCCAGCAATAGGGGGAGGGCCCAGTACTTC. This sequence encodes CASNRGRAQYF.